This TCR beta chain was observed in a study of cytomegalovirus exposure and HLA in healthy donors. Broader study findings: Most likely, a cluster of highly shared sequence variants arose as a sequencing artifact. The study designated 150 to 200 TCR beta chains cytomegalovirus-associated.

The PCR had 60 Vbeta and 13 Jbeta primers. Only in-frame clones appear in the TCRdb table, and some are missing; sequencing was by immunoSEQ multiplex PCR. Here the sample spans around 81,000 clones, about 60% being singletons. As concerns this clone: Antigen unknown.

Germline V gene lookup returns CDR1 SGHNT and CDR2 YENEEA. CDR3 length: 14 amino acids. The junction had 2 bases not matched to a gene; V was cut back by 1 base and J by 7 bases. Nominally healthy donors were sampled, though unrecorded immune exposures were likely. The sequenced material came from PBMCs. The chain uses TRBV11-3 and TRBJ2-1, with 9 positions matching TRBD1. The sequence was obtained from a man younger than 40 in good health and CMV-seropositive. The CDR3 coding sequence is TGTGCCAGCAGCTTAGTGGGACAGGGAAATGAGCAGTTCTTC. Its translation is CASSLVGQGNEQFF.